This TCR beta chain was sequenced during a study of cytomegalovirus exposure and HLA in healthy donors. The overall study: It was reported in a later analysis that the same platform had been used for the approximately 110 validation repertoires as for the 666 first-cohort repertoires.

The protocol was immunoSEQ multiplex PCR, while the TCRdb copy is restricted to in-frame clones and leaves out a portion. The sample holds 170,000 or so clones, 84% seen once. The donors formed part of the roughly 120-subject validation cohort, distinct from the roughly 620-subject first cohort. General study findings and limits: According to a subsequent analysis, TCR clusters from the first cohort were inclined to appear together in the roughly 120 validation repertoires. The study labeled around 160 TCR beta chains cytomegalovirus-associated.

Worth noting for this clone: Antigen unknown.

The length of the CDR3 is 13 residues. V shed 8 bases and J 3 bases; nucleotides not matched to a gene: 7. Germline loops: CDR1 LNHDA, CDR2 SQIVND (reference sequence). The sequenced sample consisted of PBMCs. This chain links TRBV19 with TRBJ2-7; 7 bases map to TRBD1. The receptor was isolated from a woman younger than 35 in good health and CMV-seropositive. CDR3 sequence (DNA): TGTGCCAGTGCCGGACAGGCACACTACGAGCAGTACTTC. Amino acid sequence: CASAGQAHYEQYF. The whole variable domain, remainder taken from reference TRBV19 and TRBJ2-7, is DGGITQSPKYLFRKEGQNVTLSCEQNLNHDAMYWYRQDPGQGLRLIYYSQIVNDFQKGDIAEGYSVSREKKESFPLTVTSAQKNPTAFYLCASAGQAHYEQYFGPGTRLTVT.